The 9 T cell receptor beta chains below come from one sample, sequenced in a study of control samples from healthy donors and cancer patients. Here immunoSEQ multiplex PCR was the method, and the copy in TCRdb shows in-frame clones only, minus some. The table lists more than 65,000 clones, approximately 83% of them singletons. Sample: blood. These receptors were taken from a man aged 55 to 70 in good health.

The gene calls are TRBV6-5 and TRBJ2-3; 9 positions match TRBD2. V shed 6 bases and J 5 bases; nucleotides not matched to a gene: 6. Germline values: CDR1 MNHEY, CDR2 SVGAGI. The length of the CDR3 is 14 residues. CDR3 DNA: TGTGCCAGCAGGGTAGCGGGAGTGGTAGATACGCAGTATTTT. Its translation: CASRVAGVVDTQYF.

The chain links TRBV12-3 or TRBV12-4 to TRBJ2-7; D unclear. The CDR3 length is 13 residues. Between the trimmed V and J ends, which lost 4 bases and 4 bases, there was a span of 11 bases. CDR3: CASSWQWKYEQYF. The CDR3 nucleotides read TGTGCCAGCAGTTGGCAGTGGAAATACGAGCAGTACTTC.

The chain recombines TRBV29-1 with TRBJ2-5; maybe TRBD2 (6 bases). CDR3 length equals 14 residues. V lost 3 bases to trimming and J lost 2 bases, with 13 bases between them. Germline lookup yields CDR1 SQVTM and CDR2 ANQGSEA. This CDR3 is CSVEGEALQETQYF. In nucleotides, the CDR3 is TGCAGCGTTGAGGGGGAGGCCCTTCAAGAGACCCAGTACTTC. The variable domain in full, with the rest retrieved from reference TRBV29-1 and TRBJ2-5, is SAVISQKPSRDICQRGTSLTIQCQVDSQVTMMFWYRQQPGQSLTLIATANQGSEATYESGFVIDKFPISRPNLTFSTLTVSNMSPEDSSIYLCSVEGEALQETQYFGPGTRLLVL.

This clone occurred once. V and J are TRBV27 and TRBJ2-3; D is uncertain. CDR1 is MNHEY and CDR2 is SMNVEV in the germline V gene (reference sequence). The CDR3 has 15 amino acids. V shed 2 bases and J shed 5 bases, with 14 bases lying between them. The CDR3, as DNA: TGTGCCAGCAGTTTAATCAGGTCCGAGGAAGATACGCAGTATTTT. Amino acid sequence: CASSLIRSEEDTQYF.

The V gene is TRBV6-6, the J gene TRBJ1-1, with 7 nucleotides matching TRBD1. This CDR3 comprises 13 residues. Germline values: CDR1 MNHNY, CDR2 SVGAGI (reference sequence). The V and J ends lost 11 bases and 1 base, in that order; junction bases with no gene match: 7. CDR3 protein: CAVRDRQNTEAFF. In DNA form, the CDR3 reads TGTGCCGTTCGGGACAGACAGAACACTGAAGCTTTCTTT.

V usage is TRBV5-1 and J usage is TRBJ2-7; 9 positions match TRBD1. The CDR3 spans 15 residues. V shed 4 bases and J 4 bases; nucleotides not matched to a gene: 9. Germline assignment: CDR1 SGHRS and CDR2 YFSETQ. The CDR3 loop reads CASSQRTGGVYEQYF. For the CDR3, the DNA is TGCGCCAGCAGCCAAAGAACAGGGGGCGTATACGAGCAGTACTTC.

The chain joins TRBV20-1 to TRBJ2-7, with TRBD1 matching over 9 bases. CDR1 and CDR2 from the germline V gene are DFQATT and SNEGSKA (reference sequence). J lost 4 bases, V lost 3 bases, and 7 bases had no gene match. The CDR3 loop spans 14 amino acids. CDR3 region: CSASHRGQGYEQYF. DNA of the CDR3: TGCAGTGCTAGTCACAGGGGGCAGGGGTACGAGCAGTACTTC.

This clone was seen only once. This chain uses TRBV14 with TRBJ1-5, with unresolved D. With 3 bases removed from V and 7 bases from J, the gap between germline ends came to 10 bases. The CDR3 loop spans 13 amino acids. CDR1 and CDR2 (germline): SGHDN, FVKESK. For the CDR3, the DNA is TGTGCCAGCAGCCAGTCCGGGAGACAGCCCCAGCATTTT. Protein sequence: CASSQSGRQPQHF.

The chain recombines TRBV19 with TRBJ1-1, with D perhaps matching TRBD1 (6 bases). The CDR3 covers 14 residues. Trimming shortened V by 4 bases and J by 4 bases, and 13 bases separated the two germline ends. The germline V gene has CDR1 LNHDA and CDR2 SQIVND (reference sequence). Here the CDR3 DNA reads TGTGCCAGTAGTACCAGGGGCTTGGGCACTGAAGCTTTCTTT. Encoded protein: CASSTRGLGTEAFF. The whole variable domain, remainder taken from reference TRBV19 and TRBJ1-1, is DGGITQSPKYLFRKEGQNVTLSCEQNLNHDAMYWYRQDPGQGLRLIYYSQIVNDFQKGDIAEGYSVSREKKESFPLTVTSAQKNPTAFYLCASSTRGLGTEAFFGQGTRLTVV.